Below, 27 T cell receptor beta chains from the same sample are listed, as sequenced in a study of blood T cells in healthy people across ages. A second PCR, run for about 6 to 11 cycles, used a sample-barcoded 5' primer plus a J-beta primer mix. TCRdb re-analysed the 5' RACE reads in MiXCR, keeping a single row per CDR3 protein. Of 1.5 million to 2 million distinct CDR3 sequences in the sample, around 42% were seen once. Sequencing was performed on blood. These receptors were taken from a human donor in good health.

The chain combines TRBV4-2 with TRBJ2-1; D is unresolved. Germline lookup yields CDR1 LGHNA and CDR2 YNFKEQ. The V and J ends lost 4 bases and 7 bases respectively, with 17 bases between them. The CDR3 loop spans 15 amino acids. CDR3 sequence: CASSPRQVGNNEQFF. The CDR3 DNA sequence: TGTGCCAGCAGCCCGCGCCAGGTTGGTAATAATGAGCAGTTCTTC.

This chain connects TRBV4-2 to TRBJ2-5; a possible D gene is TRBD1 (5 bases). The germline V gene has CDR1 LGHNA and CDR2 YNFKEQ. The CDR3 has 14 amino acids. V lost 3 bases and J lost 1, with 9 bases in between. The CDR3 DNA sequence: TGTGCCAGCAGCCAGATGACAGTCCAAGAGACCCAGTACTTC. Residues: CASSQMTVQETQYF.

The chain links TRBV7-2 to TRBJ2-3, with D maybe TRBD2 (7 bases). The V end was cut by 3 bases, the J end by 5 bases, with 15 bases between. This CDR3 has 15 amino acids. CDR1 and CDR2 from the germline V gene are SGHTA and FQGNSA. The CDR3 sequence: CASSFDGGAGDTQYF. The CDR3 DNA follows: TGTGCCAGCAGCTTCGATGGGGGGGCAGGAGATACGCAGTATTTT. Together with reference TRBV7-2 and TRBJ2-3, the CDR3 gives the full variable domain: GAGVSQSPSNKVTEKGKDVELRCDPISGHTALYWYRQSLGQGLEFLIYFQGNSAPDKSGLPSDRFSAERTGGSVSTLTIQRTQQEDSAVYLCASSFDGGAGDTQYFGPGTRLTVL.

This clonotype was observed a handful of times. The genes are TRBV24-1 and TRBJ1-2, with 7 positions matching TRBD1. The ends lost 2 bases at V and 6 bases at J; junction bases unmatched: 5. The CDR3 runs 14 residues. Germline V gives CDR1 KGHDR, CDR2 SFDVKD. In DNA, the CDR3 is TGTGCCACCAGTGATTCTAGACAGGGACATGGCTACACCTTC. It specifies CATSDSRQGHGYTF.

This clonotype was seen only a few times. The rearrangement joins TRBV10-3 to TRBJ2-1; D is possibly TRBD2 (6 bases). CDR1 is ENHRY, CDR2 SYGVKD, per germline. V dropped 4 bases and J dropped 8 bases, with 15 bases sitting between them. The CDR3 has 14 amino acids. The CDR3 spells CAISVGTERDEQFF. The CDR3 bases are TGTGCCATCAGTGTCGGGACTGAGCGCGATGAGCAGTTCTTC.

The rearrangement uses TRBV20-1 and TRBJ2-1; possibly TRBD2 for D (7 bases). The CDR3 is made up of 17 amino acids. Germline V gene sequence: CDR1 DFQATT, CDR2 SNEGSKA (reference sequence). The CDR3 loop reads CNAPRPGGPPKLNEQFF. CDR3 DNA: TGCAATGCCCCCCGGCCGGGGGGCCCCCCCAAACTAAATGAGCAGTTCTTC.

In its sample, this clonotype was seen a few times. This sequence joins TRBV4-3 and TRBJ2-5; TRBD1 aligns across 9 bases. This CDR3 is built from 15 residues. Germline V CDR1 and CDR2: LGHNA, YSLEER. V trimming: 1 base; J trimming: 5 bases; junction bases outside the gene matches: 5. The chain's CDR3 is CASSQVVGTGETQYF. The CDR3 DNA is TGCGCCAGCAGCCAAGTGGTGGGGACAGGGGAGACCCAGTACTTC.

A few counts support this clonotype. The rearrangement links TRBV6-6 to TRBJ2-3, with D tentatively TRBD1 (6 bases). This CDR3 is 15 amino acids long. Germline loops: CDR1 MNHNY, CDR2 SVGAGI (reference sequence). V was cut by 1 base and J by 1 base, with 9 bases left in between. The CDR3: CASSYWPGGTDTQYF. The CDR3, as DNA: TGTGCCAGCAGTTACTGGCCAGGGGGCACAGATACGCAGTATTTT.

The chain links TRBV20-1 to TRBJ2-2; TRBD1 agrees at 8 bases. The J segment lost 0 bases and the V segment lost 2 bases, leaving 2 bases of the junction unmatched. Germline CDR1 reads DFQATT; CDR2 reads SNEGSKA (reference sequence). The CDR3 spans 15 residues. The CDR3 protein is CSARQGATNTGELFF. Here the CDR3 DNA reads TGCAGTGCTAGACAGGGGGCTACGAACACCGGGGAGCTGTTTTTT.

This clonotype was seen a handful of times. The chain links TRBV7-3 to TRBJ2-6; D gene ambiguous. The CDR3 is 16 residues long. Germline CDR1 reads SGHTA; CDR2 reads FQGTGA. The V end lost 1 base, the J end lost 0 bases, and 7 bases lay between the germline ends. This chain's CDR3 is CASSLIGLSGANVLTF. The CDR3 nucleotides are TGTGCCAGCAGCTTAATCGGGCTCTCTGGGGCCAACGTCCTGACTTTC.

This rearrangement joins TRBV28 to TRBJ2-1, with 7 nucleotides matching TRBD1. Per germline, CDR1 MDHEN and CDR2 SYDVKM. The CDR3 sequence is 12 residues long. Germline trimming cut 11 bases from V and 5 bases from J; bases unmatched to any gene: 6. DNA of the CDR3: TGTGCCGCCGGGACAGAAGACAATGAGCAGTTCTTC. Translation: CAAGTEDNEQFF.

This clonotype turned up a few times. One end of the junction varies from germline; a read error may be responsible. The chain employs TRBV15 and TRBJ2-7; 7 bases fit TRBD2. CDR3 length: 16 residues. Per the germline V gene, CDR1 is LNHNV and CDR2 is YYDKDF (reference sequence). DNA of the CDR3: TGTGCCACCAGCAGAGATACGCTAGCGGCTACCTACAAGCAGTACTTC. It translates to CATSRDTLAATYKQYF.

This clonotype was seen only once. This chain links TRBV28 with TRBJ1-1, with D possibly TRBD1 on 6 matching bases. CDR3 length equals 16 residues. Per germline, CDR1 MDHEN and CDR2 SYDVKM. V was clipped by 5 bases and J by 4 bases, with 20 bases between them. CDR3 nucleotide sequence: TGTGCCAGCAGTGGTCTGAACTTGGGGGCCATCACTGAAGCTTTCTTT. This gives the protein CASSGLNLGAITEAFF.

J is TRBJ2-7 and V is TRBV4-3; no clear D gene. The V gene's germline CDR1 is LGHNA and CDR2 YSLEER. V lost 0 bases and J 4 bases, leaving 10 bases between the germline ends. The CDR3 is 14 amino acids. CDR3 in DNA: TGCGCCAGCAGCCAAGATGTACTGGGGTACGAGCAGTACTTC. Protein product: CASSQDVLGYEQYF.

V is TRBV20-1 and J is TRBJ2-1, with a tentative D call TRBD1 (6 bases). Germline V gives CDR1 DFQATT, CDR2 SNEGSKA (reference sequence). With 3 bases removed from V and 8 bases from J, the gap between germline ends came to 17 bases. This CDR3 is 14 amino acids long. The CDR3, as DNA: TGCAGTGCTAGCCCCAGTGACAGGCCCCATGAGCAGTTCTTC. Its protein is CSASPSDRPHEQFF.

This clonotype has only a few counts. The J gene is TRBJ2-7, the V gene TRBV4-3; 10 nucleotides agree with TRBD2. The CDR3 runs 17 residues. After removal of 1 base from V and 4 bases from J, the junction contained 10 bases not matched to a gene. Germline loops: CDR1 LGHNA, CDR2 YSLEER. The CDR3 DNA sequence: TGCGCCAGCAGCCAAGCCTTGGGTGGTAGCGGGGGGTACGAGCAGTACTTC. Translation: CASSQALGGSGGYEQYF.

The sample holds a few counts of this clonotype. The rearrangement uses TRBV28 and TRBJ2-4, with TRBD1 as a possible D gene (6 bases). The J call may be faulty, since TRBJ2-7 better matches the DNA end. From germline, CDR1 is MDHEN and CDR2 SYDVKM. The CDR3 sequence is 15 residues long. CDR3: CATRLIGNRVHEQYF. The DNA for the CDR3 is TGTGCCACACGCCTCATCGGGAACAGGGTCCACGAGCAGTACTTC.

On this clonotype itself: A much more abundant neighbour one base away suggests this may be a read error. The gene calls are TRBV7-3 and TRBJ1-5, with D tentatively TRBD1 (5 bases). The CDR3 consists of 15 residues. Germline V gene sequence: CDR1 SGHTA, CDR2 FQGTGA. The germline V and J ends were trimmed by 0 bases and 6 bases, with 12 bases remaining between them. In nucleotides, the CDR3 is TGTGCCAGCAGCTTAACCGGACATTGGAGTCAGCCCCAGCATTTT. Residues: CASSLTGHWSQPQHF.

V usage is TRBV15 and J usage is TRBJ2-3; D is undetermined. CDR1 LNHNV and CDR2 YYDKDF come from the germline V gene (reference sequence). V was shortened by 4 bases and J by 6 bases, with 14 bases between the two germline ends. CDR3 length: 14 amino acids. The CDR3: CATSTPSRSDTQYF. CDR3 DNA: TGTGCCACCAGCACCCCCAGTCGGTCGGATACGCAGTATTTT.

CDR3 DNA sequence: TGTGCCAGCAGCGCAAACCTCGGACAGGGCCCTAGGACTGAAGCTTTCTTT. As protein: CASSANLGQGPRTEAFF. The gene calls are TRBV9 and TRBJ1-1, with 8 bases identical to TRBD1. This CDR3 contains 17 residues. Germline V lookup: CDR1 SGDLS, CDR2 YYNGEE. V lost 3 bases, J lost 5 bases, and 15 bases stayed unmatched.

This clonotype was detected a few times. The chain recombines TRBV11-2 with TRBJ2-4; TRBD1 matches 8 bases. Germline-derived CDR1 and CDR2 are SGHAT and FQNNGV. This CDR3 has 16 residues. V dropped 1 base and J dropped 4; count of bases not matched to a gene: 6. As DNA, the CDR3 is TGTGCCAGCAGCTTAGCGGTGACAGGGGTGAAAAACATTCAGTACTTC. Translating it yields CASSLAVTGVKNIQYF.

This clonotype was counted a few times. The V gene is TRBV7-6, the J gene TRBJ2-7; 8 positions match TRBD1. The germline CDR1 and CDR2 sequences are SGHVS and FNYEAQ. This CDR3 is built from 15 residues. V shed 6 bases, J shed 3 bases, and the junction held 10 bases outside the gene matches. DNA for the CDR3: TGTGCCAGCAGTAAAGCTGGACAGGGAATCTACGAGCAGTACTTC. It yields the protein CASSKAGQGIYEQYF.

The chain couples TRBV20-1 to TRBJ1-5, with D unclear. In germline, CDR1 is DFQATT, CDR2 SNEGSKA (reference sequence). Trimming shortened V by 0 bases and J by 5 bases, and 11 bases separated the two germline ends. This CDR3 is 14 amino acids long. The CDR3 nucleotides are TGCAGTGCTAGAGATTATAGCCGGGATCAGCCCCAGCATTTT. It yields the protein CSARDYSRDQPQHF.

The sample holds a few counts of this clonotype. As DNA, the CDR3 is TGTGCCAGCAGTAAAAACACAGATACGCAGTATTTT. As protein: CASSKNTDTQYF. The chain is built from TRBV7-6 and TRBJ2-3; D is unresolved. V was cut by 6 bases and J by 2 bases, with 6 bases left in between. This CDR3 comprises 12 residues. In germline, CDR1 is SGHVS, CDR2 FNYEAQ.

The chain has TRBV29-1 and TRBJ2-5; tentatively, D is TRBD1 or TRBD2 (6 bases each). Near its end, the DNA agrees better with TRBJ2-7, so the J call may be wrong. Germline V gene data show CDR1 as SQVTM and CDR2 as ANQGSEA. CDR3 length: 15 amino acids. CDR3 DNA: TGCAGCGTTGAAGCTCGGCCGGGGGCACCCTACGAGCAGTACTTC. Amino acid sequence: CSVEARPGAPYEQYF.

This clonotype was observed a few times. The gene calls are TRBV12-3 or TRBV12-4 and TRBJ2-7; 9 positions agree with TRBD1. The V and J ends lost 5 bases and 4 bases, in that order; junction bases with no gene match: 12. This CDR3 contains 16 residues. The CDR3, as DNA: TGTGCCAGCAGTCGCCTCTCCGGGACAGGGTTTTACGAGCAGTACTTC. Translation gives CASSRLSGTGFYEQYF.

V is TRBV28 and J is TRBJ1-4; perhaps TRBD1 as D (6 bases). Deletions cut 4 bases from V and 8 bases from J, with 17 bases between. Germline V gene lookup returns CDR1 MDHEN and CDR2 SYDVKM. The CDR3 extends over 15 amino acids. The CDR3 DNA sequence: TGTGCCAGCAGTTCCCCTGGGTTAGGGGGGGAAAAACTGTTTTTT. Its protein is CASSSPGLGGEKLFF.